This T cell receptor (beta chain) emerged from a study of control samples from healthy donors and cancer patients. Sequencing was performed with immunoSEQ multiplex PCR; in TCRdb, only in-frame clones are kept and a portion is missing. The sample has under 65,000 clones; 70% to 90% are singletons. Germline V CDR1 and CDR2: ENHRY, SYGVKD. The germline V and J ends were trimmed by 6 bases and 6 bases, with 11 bases remaining between them. CDR3 length: 12 residues. The sequence was collected from a woman between 45 and 65 years old with lung cancer. Sequenced material: PBMCs. This chain links TRBV10-3 with TRBJ1-2, with no clear D. For the CDR3, the DNA is TGTGCCATCAGCCCGGGGATGGATGGCTACACCTTC. Translating gives CAISPGMDGYTF.